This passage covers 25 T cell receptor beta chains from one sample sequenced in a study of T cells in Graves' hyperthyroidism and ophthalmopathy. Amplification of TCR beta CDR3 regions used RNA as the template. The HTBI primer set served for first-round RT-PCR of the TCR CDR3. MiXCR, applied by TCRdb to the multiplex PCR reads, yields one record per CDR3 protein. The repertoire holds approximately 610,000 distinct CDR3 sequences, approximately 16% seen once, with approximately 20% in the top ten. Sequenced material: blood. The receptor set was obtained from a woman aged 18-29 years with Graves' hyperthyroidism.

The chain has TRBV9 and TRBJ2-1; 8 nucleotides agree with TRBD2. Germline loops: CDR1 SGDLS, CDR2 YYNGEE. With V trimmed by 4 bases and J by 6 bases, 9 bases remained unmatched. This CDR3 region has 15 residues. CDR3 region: CASSKRTSQINEQFF. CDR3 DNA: TGTGCCAGCAGCAAACGGACTAGCCAGATCAATGAGCAGTTCTTC.

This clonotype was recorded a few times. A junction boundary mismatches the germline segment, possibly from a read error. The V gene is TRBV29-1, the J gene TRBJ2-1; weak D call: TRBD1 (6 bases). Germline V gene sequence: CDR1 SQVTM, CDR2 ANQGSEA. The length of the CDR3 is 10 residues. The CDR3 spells CSVWTDLRFF. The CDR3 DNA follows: TGTAGCGTTTGGACAGATCTGCGGTTCTTC.

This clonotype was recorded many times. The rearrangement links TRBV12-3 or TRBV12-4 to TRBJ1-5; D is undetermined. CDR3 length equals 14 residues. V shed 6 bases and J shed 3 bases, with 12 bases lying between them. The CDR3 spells CASSLEGHNQPQHF. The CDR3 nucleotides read TGTGCCAGCAGCCTGGAGGGCCACAATCAGCCCCAGCATTTT.

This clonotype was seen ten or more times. The CDR3 DNA is TGTGCCAGCAGTGACAGGGGGCGAAATCAGCCCCAGCATTTT. Encoded protein: CASSDRGRNQPQHF. The chain links TRBV6-1 to TRBJ1-5; 8 bases match TRBD1. This CDR3 has 14 residues. Germline V lookup: CDR1 MNHNS, CDR2 SASEGT. The V segment lost 3 bases and the J segment 4 bases; nucleotides outside the gene matches: 2.

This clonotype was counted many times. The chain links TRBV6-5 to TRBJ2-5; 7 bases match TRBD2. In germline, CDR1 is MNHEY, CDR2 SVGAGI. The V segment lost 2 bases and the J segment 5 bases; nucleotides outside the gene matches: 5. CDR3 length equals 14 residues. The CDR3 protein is CASSYGGVGETQYF. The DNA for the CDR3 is TGTGCCAGCAGTTACGGGGGGGTGGGGGAGACCCAGTACTTC.

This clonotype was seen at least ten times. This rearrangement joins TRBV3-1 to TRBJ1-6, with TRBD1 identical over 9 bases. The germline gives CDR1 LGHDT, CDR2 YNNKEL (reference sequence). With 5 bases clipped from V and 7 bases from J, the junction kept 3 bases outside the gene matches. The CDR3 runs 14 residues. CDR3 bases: TGTGCCAGCAGCAATGACAGGGGGAATTCACCCCTCCACTTT. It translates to CASSNDRGNSPLHF.

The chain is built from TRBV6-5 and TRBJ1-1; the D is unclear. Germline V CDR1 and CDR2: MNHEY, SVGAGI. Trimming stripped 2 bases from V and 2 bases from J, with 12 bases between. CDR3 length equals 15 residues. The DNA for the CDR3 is TGTGCCAGCAGTTACATGTCAGCTGCTAACACTGAAGCTTTCTTT. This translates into CASSYMSAANTEAFF.

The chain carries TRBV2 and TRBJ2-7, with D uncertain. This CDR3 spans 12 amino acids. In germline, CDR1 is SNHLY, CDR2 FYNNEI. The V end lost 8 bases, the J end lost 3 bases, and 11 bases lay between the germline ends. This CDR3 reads CASSDSDYEQYF. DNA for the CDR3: TGTGCCAGCTCAGACTCAGACTACGAGCAGTACTTC.

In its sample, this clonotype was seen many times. The CDR3 nucleotides are TGTGCCAGCAGCTTACAGGATACGCACGAGCAGTACTTC. Its protein product is CASSLQDTHEQYF. The chain carries TRBV7-9 and TRBJ2-7, with unresolved D. There are 13 residues in the CDR3. Germline V CDR1 and CDR2: SEHNR, FQNEAQ (reference sequence). V lost 2 bases and J lost 5, with 10 bases in between. Drawing the rest from reference TRBV7-9 and TRBJ2-7, the complete variable domain is DTGVSQNPRHKITKRGQNVTFRCDPISEHNRLYWYRQTLGQGPEFLTYFQNEAQLEKSRLLSDRFSAERPKGSFSTLEIQRTEQGDSAMYLCASSLQDTHEQYFGPGTRLTVT.

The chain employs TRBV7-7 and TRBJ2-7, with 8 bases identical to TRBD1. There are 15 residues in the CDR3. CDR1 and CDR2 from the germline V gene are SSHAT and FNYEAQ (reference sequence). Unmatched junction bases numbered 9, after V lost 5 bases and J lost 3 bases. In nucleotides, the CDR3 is TGTGCCAGCAGCCCGCAGACAGGGGCGGGCTACGAGCAGTACTTC. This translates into CASSPQTGAGYEQYF.

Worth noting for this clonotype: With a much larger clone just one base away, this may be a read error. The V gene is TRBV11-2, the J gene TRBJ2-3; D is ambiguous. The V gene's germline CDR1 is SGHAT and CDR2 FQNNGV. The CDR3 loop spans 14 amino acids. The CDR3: CASSLGDLRDTRYF. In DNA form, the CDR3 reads TGTGCCAGCAGCTTGGGCGACCTCCGAGATACGCGGTATTTT.

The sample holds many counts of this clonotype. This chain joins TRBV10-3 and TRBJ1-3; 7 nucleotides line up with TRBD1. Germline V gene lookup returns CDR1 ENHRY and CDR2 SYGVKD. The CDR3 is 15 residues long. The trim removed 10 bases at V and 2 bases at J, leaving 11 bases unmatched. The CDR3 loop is CATRRDTGAGNTIYF. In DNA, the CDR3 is TGTGCCACCCGGCGGGACACAGGGGCTGGAAACACCATATATTTT.

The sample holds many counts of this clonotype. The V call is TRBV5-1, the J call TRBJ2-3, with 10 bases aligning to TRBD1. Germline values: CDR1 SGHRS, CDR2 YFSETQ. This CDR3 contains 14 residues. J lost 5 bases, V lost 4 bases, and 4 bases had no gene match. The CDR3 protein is CASSVGQGQDTQYF. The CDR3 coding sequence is TGCGCCAGCAGCGTGGGACAGGGGCAAGATACGCAGTATTTT.

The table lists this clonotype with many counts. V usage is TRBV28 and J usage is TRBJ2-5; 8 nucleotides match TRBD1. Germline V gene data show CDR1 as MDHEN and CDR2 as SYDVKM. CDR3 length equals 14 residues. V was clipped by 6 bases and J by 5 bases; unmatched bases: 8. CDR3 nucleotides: TGTGCCAGCAGAGGCGGACAGGGAGGTGAGACCCAGTACTTC. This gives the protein CASRGGQGGETQYF.

The CDR3 DNA is TGTGCCAACAGGGGAGACACTGAAGCTTTCTTT. Its translation: CANRGDTEAFF. The rearrangement links TRBV6-1 to TRBJ1-1; the match to TRBD1 covers 7 bases. CDR1 is MNHNS, CDR2 SASEGT, per germline. With V trimmed by 10 bases and J by 3 bases, 2 bases remained unmatched. The CDR3 covers 11 residues.

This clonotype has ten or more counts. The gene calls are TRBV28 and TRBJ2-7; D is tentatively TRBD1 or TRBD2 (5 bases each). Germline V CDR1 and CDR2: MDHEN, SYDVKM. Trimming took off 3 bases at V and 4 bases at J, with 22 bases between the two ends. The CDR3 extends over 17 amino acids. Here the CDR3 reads CASSFMARDPVKYEQYF. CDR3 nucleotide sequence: TGTGCCAGCAGTTTTATGGCCCGGGACCCGGTGAAGTACGAGCAGTACTTC.

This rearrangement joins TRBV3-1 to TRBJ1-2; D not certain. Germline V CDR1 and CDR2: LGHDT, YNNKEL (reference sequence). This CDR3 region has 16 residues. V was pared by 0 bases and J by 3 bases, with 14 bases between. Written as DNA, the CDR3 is TGTGCCAGCAGCCAAGATTTGTCACCTTTTCACTATGGCTACACCTTC. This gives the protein CASSQDLSPFHYGYTF.

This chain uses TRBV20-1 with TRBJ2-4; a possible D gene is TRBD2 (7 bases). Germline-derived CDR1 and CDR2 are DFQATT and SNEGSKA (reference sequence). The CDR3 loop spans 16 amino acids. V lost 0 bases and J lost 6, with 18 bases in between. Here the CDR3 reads CSARDEARGGVNIQYF. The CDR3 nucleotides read TGCAGTGCTAGAGATGAGGCGAGGGGGGGGGTAAACATTCAGTACTTC.

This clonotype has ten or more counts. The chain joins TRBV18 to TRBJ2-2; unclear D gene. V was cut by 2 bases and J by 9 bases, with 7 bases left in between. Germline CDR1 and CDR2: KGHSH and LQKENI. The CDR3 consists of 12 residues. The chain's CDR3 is CASSPVPRELFF. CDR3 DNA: TGTGCCAGCTCACCAGTTCCGAGGGAGCTGTTTTTT. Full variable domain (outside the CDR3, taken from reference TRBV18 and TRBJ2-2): NAGVMQNPRHLVRRRGQEARLRCSPMKGHSHVYWYRQLPEEGLKFMVYLQKENIIDESGMPKERFSAEFPKEGPSILRIQQVVRGDSAAYFCASSPVPRELFFGEGSRLTVL.

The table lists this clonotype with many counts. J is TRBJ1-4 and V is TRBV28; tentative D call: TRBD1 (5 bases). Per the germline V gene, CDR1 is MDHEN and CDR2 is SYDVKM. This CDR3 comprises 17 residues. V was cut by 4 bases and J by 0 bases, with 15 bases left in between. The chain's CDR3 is CASSYFTGPATNEKLFF. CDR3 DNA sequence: TGTGCCAGCAGTTACTTCACAGGCCCAGCAACTAATGAAAAACTGTTTTTT. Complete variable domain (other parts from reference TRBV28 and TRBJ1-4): DVKVTQSSRYLVKRTGEKVFLECVQDMDHENMFWYRQDPGLGLRLIYFSYDVKMKEKGDIPEGYSVSREKKERFSLILESASTNQTSMYLCASSYFTGPATNEKLFFGSGTQLSVL.

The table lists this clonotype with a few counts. The DNA for the CDR3 is TGTGCCAGCAGTTACTCGAATCTTCTGTCTGAAGCTTTCTTT. Residues: CASSYSNLLSEAFF. The genes are TRBV6-5 and TRBJ1-1; D uncertain. Germline V lookup: CDR1 MNHEY, CDR2 SVGAGI. Trimming removed 0 bases from V and 6 bases from J, with 11 bases in between. The CDR3 runs 14 residues.

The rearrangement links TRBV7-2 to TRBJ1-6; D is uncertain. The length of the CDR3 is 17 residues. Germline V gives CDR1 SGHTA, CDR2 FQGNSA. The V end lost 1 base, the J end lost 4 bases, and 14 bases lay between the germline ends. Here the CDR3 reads CASSLDSRTAYNSPLHF. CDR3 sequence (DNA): TGTGCCAGCAGCTTAGATTCCCGGACGGCGTATAATTCACCCCTCCACTTT.

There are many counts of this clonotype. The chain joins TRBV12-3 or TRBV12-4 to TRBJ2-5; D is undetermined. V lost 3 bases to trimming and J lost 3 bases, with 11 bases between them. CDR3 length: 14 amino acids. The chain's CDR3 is CASSFVRVKETQYF. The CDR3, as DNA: TGTGCCAGCAGTTTTGTACGGGTCAAAGAGACCCAGTACTTC.

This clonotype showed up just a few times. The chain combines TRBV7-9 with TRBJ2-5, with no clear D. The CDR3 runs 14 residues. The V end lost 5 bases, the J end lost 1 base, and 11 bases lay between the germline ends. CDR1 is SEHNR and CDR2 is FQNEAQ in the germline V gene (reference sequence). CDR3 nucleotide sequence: TGTGCCAGCAGCCCACGGGCCCTCCAAGAGACCCAGTACTTC. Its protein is CASSPRALQETQYF.

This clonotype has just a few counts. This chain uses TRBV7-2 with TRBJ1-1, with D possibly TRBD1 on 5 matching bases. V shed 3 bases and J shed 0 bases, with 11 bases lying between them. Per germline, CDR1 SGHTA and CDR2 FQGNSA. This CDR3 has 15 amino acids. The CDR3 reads CASSFQGVMNTEAFF. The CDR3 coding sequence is TGTGCCAGCAGCTTCCAGGGAGTTATGAACACTGAAGCTTTCTTT. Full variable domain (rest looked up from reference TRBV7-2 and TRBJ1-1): GAGVSQSPSNKVTEKGKDVELRCDPISGHTALYWYRQSLGQGLEFLIYFQGNSAPDKSGLPSDRFSAERTGGSVSTLTIQRTQQEDSAVYLCASSFQGVMNTEAFFGQGTRLTVV.